This T cell receptor beta chain derives from a study of blood T cell repertoires in COVID-19. Study context: Donors in the United States, Italy and Spain gave samples during acute or convalescent COVID-19.

CDR1 and CDR2 (germline): MGHRA, YSYEKL. CDR3 size: 18 residues. Trimming took 4 bases from V and 1 from J, leaving 22 bases between them. A single count supports this clone. The authors' processing: Scientists estimated how many nucleated cells there were by amplifying reference gene primers. Data came from immunoSEQ multiplex PCR; TCRdb stores just in-frame clones and leaves some out. Clone size and V and J calls were adopted from that table, with D and trimming inferred from the DNA. Of some 180,000 clones detected, 88% appear once; the ten largest clones hold 5% to 6.5%. This chain links TRBV4-1 with TRBJ2-5, with a possible D match to TRBD2 (5 bases). Sequencing used peripheral blood. This receptor was identified in a man aged 40-49 years with active or convalescent COVID-19. CDR3 nucleotide sequence: TGCGCCAGCAGCCTGGAACCGGACGGGGTTGGAGTCCAAGAGACCCAGTACTTC. This gives the protein CASSLEPDGVGVQETQYF.